This T cell receptor (beta chain) was captured in a study of beta chain features in type 1 diabetes. Expressed TCRB transcripts were sequenced, since all the RNA that had been isolated was reverse transcribed. The protocol was immunoSEQ multiplex PCR, while the TCRdb copy is restricted to in-frame clones and leaves out a portion. The table has some 99,000 clones, almost 40% seen once. The V gene's germline CDR1 is DFQATT and CDR2 SNEGSKA (reference sequence). J lost 11 bases, V lost 7 bases, and 6 bases had no gene match. CDR3 length: 11 amino acids. The receptor was derived from a woman younger than 30 in good health. Sequences were obtained from stem cell memory CD4+ T cells from blood. The V gene is TRBV20-1, the J gene TRBJ2-5; 11 nucleotides match TRBD2. This chain's CDR3 is CSGLAGWEQYF. The CDR3 coding sequence is TGCAGTGGACTAGCGGGATGGGAGCAGTACTTC.